This T cell receptor (beta chain) derives from a study of blood T cell repertoires in COVID-19. The CDR3 has 17 amino acids. V lost 3 bases to trimming and J lost 4 bases; unmatched junction nucleotides: 11. Germline CDR1 is MGHRA and CDR2 is YSYEKL. Per the original methods: The authors estimated nucleated cell counts from reference gene primer amplification. Using immunoSEQ multiplex PCR, the repertoire was profiled, and TCRdb retains in-frame clones only, with some absent. V, J and clone size derive from that table, while D and trimming were established from the DNA sequence. The sample lists 200,000 to 300,000 clones, roughly four fifths occurring once.

The rearrangement links TRBV4-1 to TRBJ2-3, with 9 bases aligning to TRBD1. This TCR derives from a man between 45 and 60 years old with acute or convalescent COVID-19. Specimen: peripheral blood. This CDR3 reads CASSQSWTGDDADTQYF. The CDR3 bases are TGCGCCAGCAGCCAGTCCTGGACAGGGGATGATGCAGATACGCAGTATTTT.